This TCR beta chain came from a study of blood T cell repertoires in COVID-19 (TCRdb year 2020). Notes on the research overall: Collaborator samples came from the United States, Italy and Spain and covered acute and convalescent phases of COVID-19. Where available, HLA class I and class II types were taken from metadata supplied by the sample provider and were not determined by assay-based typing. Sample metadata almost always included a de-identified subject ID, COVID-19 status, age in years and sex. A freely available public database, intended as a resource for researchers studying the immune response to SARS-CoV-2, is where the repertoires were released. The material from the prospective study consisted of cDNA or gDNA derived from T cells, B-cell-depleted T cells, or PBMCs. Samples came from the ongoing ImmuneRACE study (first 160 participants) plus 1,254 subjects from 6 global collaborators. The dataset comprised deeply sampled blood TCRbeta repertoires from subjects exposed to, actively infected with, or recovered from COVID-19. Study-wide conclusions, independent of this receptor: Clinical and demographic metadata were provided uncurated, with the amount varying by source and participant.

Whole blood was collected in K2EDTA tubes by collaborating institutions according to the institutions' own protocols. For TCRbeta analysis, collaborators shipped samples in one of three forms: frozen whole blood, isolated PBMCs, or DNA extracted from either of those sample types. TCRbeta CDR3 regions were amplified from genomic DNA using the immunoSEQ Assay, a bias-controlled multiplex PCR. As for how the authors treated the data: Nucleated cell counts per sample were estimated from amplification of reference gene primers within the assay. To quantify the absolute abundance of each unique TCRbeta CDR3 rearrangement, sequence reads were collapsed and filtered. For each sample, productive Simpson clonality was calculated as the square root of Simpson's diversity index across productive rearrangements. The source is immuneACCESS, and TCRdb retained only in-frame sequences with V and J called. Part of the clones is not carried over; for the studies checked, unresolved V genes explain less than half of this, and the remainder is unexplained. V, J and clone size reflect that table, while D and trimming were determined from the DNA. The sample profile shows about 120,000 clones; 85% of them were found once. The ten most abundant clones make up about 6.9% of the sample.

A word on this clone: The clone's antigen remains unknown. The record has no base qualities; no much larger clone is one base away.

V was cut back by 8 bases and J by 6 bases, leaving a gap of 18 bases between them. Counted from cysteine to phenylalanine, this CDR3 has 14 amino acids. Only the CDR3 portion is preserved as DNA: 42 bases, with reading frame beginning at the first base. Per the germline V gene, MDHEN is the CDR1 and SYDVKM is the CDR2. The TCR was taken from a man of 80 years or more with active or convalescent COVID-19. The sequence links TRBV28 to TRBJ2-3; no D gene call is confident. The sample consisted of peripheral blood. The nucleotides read TGTGCCAGCCGAGAGGAGCTTGTATCGGATACGCAGTATTTT. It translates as CASREELVSDTQYF.